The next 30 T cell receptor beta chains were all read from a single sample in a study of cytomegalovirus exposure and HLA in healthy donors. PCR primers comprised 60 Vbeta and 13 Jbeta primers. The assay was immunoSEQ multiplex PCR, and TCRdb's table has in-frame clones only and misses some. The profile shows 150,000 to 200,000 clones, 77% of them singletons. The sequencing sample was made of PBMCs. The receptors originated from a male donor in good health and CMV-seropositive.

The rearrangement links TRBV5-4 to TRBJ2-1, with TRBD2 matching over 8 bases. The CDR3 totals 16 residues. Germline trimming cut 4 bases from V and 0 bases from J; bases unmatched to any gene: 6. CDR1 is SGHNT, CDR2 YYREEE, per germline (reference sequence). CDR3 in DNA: TGTGCCAGCAGCATCGAGCGGGGGAGCTCCTACAATGAGCAGTTCTTC. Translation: CASSIERGSSYNEQFF.

The DNA of the CDR3 is TGTGCCAGCAGCTCGCACAGGGGCTCTGGAAACACCATATATTTT. This gives the protein CASSSHRGSGNTIYF. This rearrangement joins TRBV7-6 to TRBJ1-3, with 7 bases fitting TRBD1. The CDR3 loop spans 15 amino acids. Per germline, CDR1 SGHVS and CDR2 FNYEAQ. J gave up 0 bases and V 4 bases, and 3 bases lay outside the gene matches.

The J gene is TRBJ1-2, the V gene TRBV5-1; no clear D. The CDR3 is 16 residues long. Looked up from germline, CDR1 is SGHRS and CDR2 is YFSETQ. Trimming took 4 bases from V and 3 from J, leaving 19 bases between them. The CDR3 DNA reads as TGCGCCAGCAGCCCGACCGTACAGAATTCTTACTATGGCTACACCTTC. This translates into CASSPTVQNSYYGYTF.

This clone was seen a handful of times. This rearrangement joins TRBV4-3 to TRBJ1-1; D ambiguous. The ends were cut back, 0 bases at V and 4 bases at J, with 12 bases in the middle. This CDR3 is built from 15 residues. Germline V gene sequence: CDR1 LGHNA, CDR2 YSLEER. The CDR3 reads CASSQEIRVLTEAFF. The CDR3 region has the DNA TGCGCCAGCAGCCAAGAAATCCGGGTTCTCACTGAAGCTTTCTTT.

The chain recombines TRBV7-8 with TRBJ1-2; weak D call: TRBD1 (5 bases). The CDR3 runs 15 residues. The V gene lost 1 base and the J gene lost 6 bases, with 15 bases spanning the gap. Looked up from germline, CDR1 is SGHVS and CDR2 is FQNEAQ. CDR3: CASSLVPGPRDGYTF. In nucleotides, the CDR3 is TGTGCCAGCAGCTTAGTTCCCGGCCCCAGGGATGGCTACACCTTC.

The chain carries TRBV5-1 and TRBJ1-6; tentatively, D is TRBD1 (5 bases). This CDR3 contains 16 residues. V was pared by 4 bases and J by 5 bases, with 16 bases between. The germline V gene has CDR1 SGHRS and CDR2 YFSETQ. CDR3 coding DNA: TGCGCCAGCAGCAGAGGGGTGGGAGGGGATAATTCACCCCTCCACTTT. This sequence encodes CASSRGVGGDNSPLHF.

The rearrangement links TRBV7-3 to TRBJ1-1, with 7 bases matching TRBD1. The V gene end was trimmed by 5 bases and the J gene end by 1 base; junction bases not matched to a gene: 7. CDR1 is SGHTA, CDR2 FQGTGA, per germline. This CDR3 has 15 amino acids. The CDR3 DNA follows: TGTGCCAGCAGCCCGACAGGGAATAGGAACACTGAAGCTTTCTTT. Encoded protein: CASSPTGNRNTEAFF.

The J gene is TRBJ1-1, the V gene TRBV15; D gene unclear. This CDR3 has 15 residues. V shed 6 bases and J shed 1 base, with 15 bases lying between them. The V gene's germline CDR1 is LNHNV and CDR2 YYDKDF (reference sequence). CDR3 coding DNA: TGTGCCACCAGGGGATTAGTGGAGGGGAACACTGAAGCTTTCTTT. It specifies CATRGLVEGNTEAFF.

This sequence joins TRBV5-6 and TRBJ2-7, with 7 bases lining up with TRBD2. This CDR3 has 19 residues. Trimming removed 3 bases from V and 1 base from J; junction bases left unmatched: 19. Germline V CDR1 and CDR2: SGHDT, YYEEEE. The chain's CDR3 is CASSSGLRETPLGSYEQYF. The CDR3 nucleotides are TGTGCCAGCAGCTCGGGACTACGGGAGACCCCCTTAGGGTCCTACGAGCAGTACTTC. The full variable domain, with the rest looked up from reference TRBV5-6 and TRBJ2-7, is DAGVTQSPTHLIKTRGQQVTLRCSPKSGHDTVSWYQQALGQGPQFIFQYYEEEERQRGNFPDRFSGHQFPNYSSELNVNALLLGDSALYLCASSSGLRETPLGSYEQYFGPGTRLTVT.

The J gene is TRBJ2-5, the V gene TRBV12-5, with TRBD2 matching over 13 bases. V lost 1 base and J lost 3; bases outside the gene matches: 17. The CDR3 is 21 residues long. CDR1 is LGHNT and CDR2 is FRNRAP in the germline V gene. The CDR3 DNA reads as TGTGCTAGTGGTTTGGGAATCTGGACTAGCGGGGGACATATCCGAAAAGAGACCCAGTACTTC. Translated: CASGLGIWTSGGHIRKETQYF.

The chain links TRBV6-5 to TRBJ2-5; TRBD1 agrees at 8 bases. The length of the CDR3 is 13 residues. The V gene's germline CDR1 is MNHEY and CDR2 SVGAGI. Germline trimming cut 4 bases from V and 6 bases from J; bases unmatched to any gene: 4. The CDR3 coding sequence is TGTGCCAGCAGTTCGGACAGGGCGAAGACCCAGTACTTC. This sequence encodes CASSSDRAKTQYF.

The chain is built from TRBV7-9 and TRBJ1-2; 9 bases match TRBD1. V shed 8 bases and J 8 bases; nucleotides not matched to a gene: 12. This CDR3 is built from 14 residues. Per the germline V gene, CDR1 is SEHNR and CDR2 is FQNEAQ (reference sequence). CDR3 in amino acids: CASPHAGTGYGYTF. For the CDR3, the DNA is TGTGCCAGCCCCCACGCCGGGACAGGGTACGGCTACACCTTC.

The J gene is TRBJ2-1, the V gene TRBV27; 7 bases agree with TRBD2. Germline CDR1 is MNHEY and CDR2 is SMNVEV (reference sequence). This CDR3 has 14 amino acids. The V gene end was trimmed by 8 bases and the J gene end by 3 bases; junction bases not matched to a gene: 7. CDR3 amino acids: CASELRDYYNEQFF. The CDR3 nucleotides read TGTGCCAGCGAACTCCGGGACTACTACAATGAGCAGTTCTTC.

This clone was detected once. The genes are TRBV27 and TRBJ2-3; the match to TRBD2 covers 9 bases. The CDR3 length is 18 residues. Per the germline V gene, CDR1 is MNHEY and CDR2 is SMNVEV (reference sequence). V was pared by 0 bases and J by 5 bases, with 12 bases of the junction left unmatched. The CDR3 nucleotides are TGTGCCAGCAGTTTATCGGGGTGGGGCGGGGGGGCGGGAGATACGCAGTATTTT. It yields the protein CASSLSGWGGGAGDTQYF.

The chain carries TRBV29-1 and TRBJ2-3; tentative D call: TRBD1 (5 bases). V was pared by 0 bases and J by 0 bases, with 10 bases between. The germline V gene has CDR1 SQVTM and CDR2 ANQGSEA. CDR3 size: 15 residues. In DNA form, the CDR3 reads TGCAGCGTTGAAGACCAGGGTCCTAGCACAGATACGCAGTATTTT. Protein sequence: CSVEDQGPSTDTQYF.

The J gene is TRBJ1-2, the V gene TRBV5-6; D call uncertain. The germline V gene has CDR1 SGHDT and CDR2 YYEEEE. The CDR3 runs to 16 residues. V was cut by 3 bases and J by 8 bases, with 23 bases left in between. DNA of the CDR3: TGTGCCAGCAGCTGGGGAGGGTCTTTGCCTCCTTTAGGCTACACCTTC. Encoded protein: CASSWGGSLPPLGYTF.

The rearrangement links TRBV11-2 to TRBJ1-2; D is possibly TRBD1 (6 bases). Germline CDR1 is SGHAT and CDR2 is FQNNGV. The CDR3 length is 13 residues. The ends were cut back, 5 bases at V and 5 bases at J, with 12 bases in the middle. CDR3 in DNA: TGTGCCAGCAGCCAGGACAGCCTTTATGGCTACACCTTC. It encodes CASSQDSLYGYTF.

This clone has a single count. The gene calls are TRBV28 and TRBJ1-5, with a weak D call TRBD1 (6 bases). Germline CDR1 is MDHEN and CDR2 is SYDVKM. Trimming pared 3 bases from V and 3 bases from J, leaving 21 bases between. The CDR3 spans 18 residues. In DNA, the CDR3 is TGTGCCAGCAGTTTTACTTTTACGGGGCCAGGGGACAATCAGCCCCAGCATTTT. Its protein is CASSFTFTGPGDNQPQHF.

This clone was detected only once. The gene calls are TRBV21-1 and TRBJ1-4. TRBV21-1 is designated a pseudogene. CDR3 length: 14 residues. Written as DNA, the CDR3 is TGTGCCTGGATCGGGAGTCGAAGAAATGAAAAACTGTTTTTT. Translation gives CAWIGSRRNEKLFF.

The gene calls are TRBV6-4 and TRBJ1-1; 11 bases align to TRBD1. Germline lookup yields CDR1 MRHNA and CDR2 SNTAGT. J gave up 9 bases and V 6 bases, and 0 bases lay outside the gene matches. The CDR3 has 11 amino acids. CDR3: CASRDRGQAFF. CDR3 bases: TGTGCCAGCAGGGACAGGGGGCAAGCTTTCTTT.

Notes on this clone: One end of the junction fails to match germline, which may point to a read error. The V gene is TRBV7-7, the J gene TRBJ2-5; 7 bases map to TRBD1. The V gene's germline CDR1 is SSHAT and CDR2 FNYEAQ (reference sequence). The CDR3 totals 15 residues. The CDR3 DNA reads TGTGCTAGCAGCTTAGTTCCAGGGGGAAAAGAGACCCAGTACTTC. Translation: CASSLVPGGKETQYF.

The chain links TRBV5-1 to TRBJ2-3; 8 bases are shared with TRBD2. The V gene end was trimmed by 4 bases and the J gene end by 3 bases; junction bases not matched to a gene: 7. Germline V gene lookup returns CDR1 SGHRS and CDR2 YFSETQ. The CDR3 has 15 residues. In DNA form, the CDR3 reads TGCGCCAGCAGCCGACTAGCGAGAGGAACAGATACGCAGTATTTT. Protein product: CASSRLARGTDTQYF.

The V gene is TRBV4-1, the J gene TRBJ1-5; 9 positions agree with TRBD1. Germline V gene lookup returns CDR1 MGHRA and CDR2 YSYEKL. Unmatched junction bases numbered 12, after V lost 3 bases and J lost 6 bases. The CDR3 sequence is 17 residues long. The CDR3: CASSQWPTGGKGQPQHF. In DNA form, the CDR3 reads TGCGCCAGCAGCCAGTGGCCCACAGGGGGCAAAGGTCAGCCCCAGCATTTT.

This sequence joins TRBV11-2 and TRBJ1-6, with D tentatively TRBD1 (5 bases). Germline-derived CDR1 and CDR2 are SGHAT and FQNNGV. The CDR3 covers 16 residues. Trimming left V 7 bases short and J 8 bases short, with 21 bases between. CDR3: CASTNSGTIVHSPLHF. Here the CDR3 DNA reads TGTGCCAGCACCAACTCAGGGACTATTGTTCATTCACCCCTCCACTTT.

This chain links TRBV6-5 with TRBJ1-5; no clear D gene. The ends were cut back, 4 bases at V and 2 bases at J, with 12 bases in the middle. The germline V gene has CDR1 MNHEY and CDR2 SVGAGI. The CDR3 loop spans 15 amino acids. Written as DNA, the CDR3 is TGTGCCAGCAGTTTAGCGGGGTGGGGCAATCAGCCCCAGCATTTT. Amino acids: CASSLAGWGNQPQHF.

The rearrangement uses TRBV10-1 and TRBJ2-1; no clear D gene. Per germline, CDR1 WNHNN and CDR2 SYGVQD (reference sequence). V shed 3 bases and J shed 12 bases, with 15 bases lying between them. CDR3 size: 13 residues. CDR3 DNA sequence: TGCGCCAGCAGTGACCCCCCTGGCTTCGTGCAGTTCTTC. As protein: CASSDPPGFVQFF.

The CDR3: CASSTGTAHEQYF. CDR3 bases: TGTGCCAGCAGTACGGGGACAGCTCACGAGCAGTACTTC. The rearrangement links TRBV6-5 to TRBJ2-7; 7 bases agree with TRBD1. The V segment lost 5 bases and the J segment 5 bases; nucleotides outside the gene matches: 6. This CDR3 contains 13 residues. Germline V gene lookup returns CDR1 MNHEY and CDR2 SVGAGI.

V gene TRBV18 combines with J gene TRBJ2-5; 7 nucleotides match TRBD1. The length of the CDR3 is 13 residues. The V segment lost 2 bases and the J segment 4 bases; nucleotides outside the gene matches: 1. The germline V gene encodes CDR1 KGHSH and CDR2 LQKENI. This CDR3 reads CASSPWDRETQYF. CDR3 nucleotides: TGTGCCAGCTCACCATGGGACAGAGAGACCCAGTACTTC.

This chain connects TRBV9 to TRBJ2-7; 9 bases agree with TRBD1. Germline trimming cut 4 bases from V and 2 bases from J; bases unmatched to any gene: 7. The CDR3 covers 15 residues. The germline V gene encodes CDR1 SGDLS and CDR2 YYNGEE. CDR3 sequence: CASSPGTGLTYEQYF. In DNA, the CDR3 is TGTGCCAGCAGCCCGGGGACAGGGTTAACCTACGAGCAGTACTTC.

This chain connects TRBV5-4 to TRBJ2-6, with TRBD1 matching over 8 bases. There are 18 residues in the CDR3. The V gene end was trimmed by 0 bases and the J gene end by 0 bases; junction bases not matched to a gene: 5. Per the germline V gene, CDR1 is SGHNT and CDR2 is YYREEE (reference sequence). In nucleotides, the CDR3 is TGTGCCAGCAGCTTGGACGGGACAGGTTTCTCTGGGGCCAACGTCCTGACTTTC. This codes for CASSLDGTGFSGANVLTF. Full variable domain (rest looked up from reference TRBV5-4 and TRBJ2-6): ETGVTQSPTHLIKTRGQQVTLRCSSQSGHNTVSWYQQALGQGPQFIFQYYREEENGRGNFPPRFSGLQFPNYSSELNVNALELDDSALYLCASSLDGTGFSGANVLTFGAGSRLTVL.